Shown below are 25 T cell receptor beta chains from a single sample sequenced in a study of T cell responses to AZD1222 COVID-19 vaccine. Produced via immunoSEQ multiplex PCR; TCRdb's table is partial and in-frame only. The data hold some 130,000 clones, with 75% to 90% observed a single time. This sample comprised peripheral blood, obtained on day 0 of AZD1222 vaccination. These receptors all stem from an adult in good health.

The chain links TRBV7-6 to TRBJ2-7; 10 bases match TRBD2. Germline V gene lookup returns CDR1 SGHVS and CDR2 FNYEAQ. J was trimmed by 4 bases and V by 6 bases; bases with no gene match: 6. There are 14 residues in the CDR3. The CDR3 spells CASSSSGSGYEQYF. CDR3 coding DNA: TGTGCCAGCAGTTCTAGCGGGAGTGGATACGAGCAGTACTTC. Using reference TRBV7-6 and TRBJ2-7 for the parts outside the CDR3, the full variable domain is GAGVSQSPRYKVTKRGQDVALRCDPISGHVSLYWYRQALGQGPEFLTYFNYEAQQDKSGLPNDRFSAERPEGSISTLTIQRTEQRDSAMYRCASSSSGSGYEQYFGPGTRLTVT.

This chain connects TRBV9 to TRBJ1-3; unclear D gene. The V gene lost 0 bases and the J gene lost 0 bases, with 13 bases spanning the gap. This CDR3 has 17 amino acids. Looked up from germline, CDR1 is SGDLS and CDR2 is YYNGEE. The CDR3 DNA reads TGTGCCAGCAGCGTAGAGATAGGGTTCAGCTCTGGAAACACCATATATTTT. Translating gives CASSVEIGFSSGNTIYF.

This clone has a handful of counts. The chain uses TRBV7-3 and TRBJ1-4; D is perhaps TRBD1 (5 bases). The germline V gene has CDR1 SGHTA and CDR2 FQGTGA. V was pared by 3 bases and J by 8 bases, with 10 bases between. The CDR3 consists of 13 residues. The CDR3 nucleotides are TGTGCCAGCAGCTTCAGAAGGGGCGAAAAACTGTTTTTT. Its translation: CASSFRRGEKLFF. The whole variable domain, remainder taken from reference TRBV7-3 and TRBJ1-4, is GAGVSQTPSNKVTEKGKYVELRCDPISGHTALYWYRQSLGQGPEFLIYFQGTGAADDSGLPNDRFFAVRPEGSVSTLKIQRTERGDSAVYLCASSFRRGEKLFFGSGTQLSVL.

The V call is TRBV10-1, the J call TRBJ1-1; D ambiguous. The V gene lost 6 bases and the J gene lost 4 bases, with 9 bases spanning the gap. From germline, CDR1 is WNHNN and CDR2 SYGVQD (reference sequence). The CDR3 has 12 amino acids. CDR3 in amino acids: CASSAVGTEAFF. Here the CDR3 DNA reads TGCGCCAGCAGCGCGGTCGGCACTGAAGCTTTCTTT.

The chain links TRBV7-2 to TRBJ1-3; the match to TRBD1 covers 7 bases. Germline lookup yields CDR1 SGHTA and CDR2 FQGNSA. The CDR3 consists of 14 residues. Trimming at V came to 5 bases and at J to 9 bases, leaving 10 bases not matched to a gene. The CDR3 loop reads CASSPGTAGATIYF. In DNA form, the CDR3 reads TGTGCCAGCAGCCCGGGGACAGCCGGCGCCACCATATATTTT.

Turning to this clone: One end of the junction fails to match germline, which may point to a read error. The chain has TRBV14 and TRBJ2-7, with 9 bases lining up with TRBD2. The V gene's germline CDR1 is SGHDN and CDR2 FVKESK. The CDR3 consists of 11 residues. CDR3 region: CASSQGGLAHF. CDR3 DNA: TGTGCCAGCAGCCAAGGGGGACTAGCCCACTTC. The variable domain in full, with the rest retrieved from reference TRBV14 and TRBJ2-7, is EAGVTQFPSHSVIEKGQTVTLRCDPISGHDNLYWYRRVMGKEIKFLLHFVKESKQDESGMPNNRFLAERTGGTYSTLKVQPAELEDSGVYFCASSQGGLAHFGPGTRLTVT.

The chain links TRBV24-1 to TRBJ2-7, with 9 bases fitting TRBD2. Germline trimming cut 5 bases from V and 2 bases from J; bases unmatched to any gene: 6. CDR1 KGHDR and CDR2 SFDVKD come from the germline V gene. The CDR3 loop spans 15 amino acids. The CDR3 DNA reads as TGTGCCACCAGTGGACGTAGCGGGAGCGCCTACGAGCAGTACTTC. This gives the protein CATSGRSGSAYEQYF.

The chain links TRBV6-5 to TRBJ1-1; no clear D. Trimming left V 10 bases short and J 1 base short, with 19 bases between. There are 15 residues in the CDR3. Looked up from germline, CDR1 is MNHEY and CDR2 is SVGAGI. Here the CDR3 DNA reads TGTGCCATCCGGGCGCATTGGCGTGCGAACACTGAAGCTTTCTTT. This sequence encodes CAIRAHWRANTEAFF.

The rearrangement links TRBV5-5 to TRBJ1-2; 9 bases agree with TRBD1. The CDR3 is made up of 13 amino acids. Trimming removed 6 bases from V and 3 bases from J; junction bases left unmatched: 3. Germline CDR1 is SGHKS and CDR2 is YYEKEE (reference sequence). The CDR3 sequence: CASKDRGDYGYTF. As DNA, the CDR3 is TGTGCCAGCAAGGACAGGGGCGACTATGGCTACACCTTC.

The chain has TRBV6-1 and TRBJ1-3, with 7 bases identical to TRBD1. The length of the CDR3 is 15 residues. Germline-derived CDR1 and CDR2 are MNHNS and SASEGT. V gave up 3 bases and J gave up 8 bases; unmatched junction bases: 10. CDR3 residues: CASSDGTVWDDTIYF. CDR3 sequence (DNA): TGTGCCAGCAGTGACGGGACAGTCTGGGATGACACCATATATTTT.

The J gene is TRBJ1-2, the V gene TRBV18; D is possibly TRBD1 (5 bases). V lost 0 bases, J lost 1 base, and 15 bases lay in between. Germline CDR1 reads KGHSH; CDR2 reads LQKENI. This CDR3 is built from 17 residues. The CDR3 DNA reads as TGTGCCAGCTCACCACCGGCAGGGAGGTTGGTTAACTATGGCTACACCTTC. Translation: CASSPPAGRLVNYGYTF.

In nucleotides, the CDR3 is TGTGCCAGCAGCTTAGAGGGGACAGGGGCCACTGAAGCTTTCTTT. This gives the protein CASSLEGTGATEAFF. This sequence joins TRBV11-3 and TRBJ1-1; 10 nucleotides line up with TRBD1. The CDR3 has 15 residues. With 0 bases clipped from V and 4 bases from J, the junction kept 2 bases outside the gene matches. CDR1 and CDR2 (germline): SGHNT, YENEEA.

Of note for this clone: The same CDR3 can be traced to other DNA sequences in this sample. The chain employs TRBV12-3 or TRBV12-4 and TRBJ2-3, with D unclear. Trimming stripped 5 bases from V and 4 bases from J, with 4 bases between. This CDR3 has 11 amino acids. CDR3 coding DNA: TGTGCCAGCAGTCTTCCAGATACGCAGTATTTT. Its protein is CASSLPDTQYF.

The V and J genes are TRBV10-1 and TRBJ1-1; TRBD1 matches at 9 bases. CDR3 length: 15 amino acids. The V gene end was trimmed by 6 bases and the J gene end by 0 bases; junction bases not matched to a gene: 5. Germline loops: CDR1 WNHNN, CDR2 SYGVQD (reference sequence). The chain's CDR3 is CASRTGTGLNTEAFF. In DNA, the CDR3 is TGCGCCAGCAGAACCGGGACAGGGTTGAACACTGAAGCTTTCTTT.

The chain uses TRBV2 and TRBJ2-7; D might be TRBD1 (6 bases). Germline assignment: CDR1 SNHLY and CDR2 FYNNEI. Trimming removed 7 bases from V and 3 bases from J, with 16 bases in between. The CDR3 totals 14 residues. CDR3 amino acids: CASTLRTESYEQYF. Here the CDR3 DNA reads TGTGCCAGCACCCTAAGGACAGAGAGCTACGAGCAGTACTTC.

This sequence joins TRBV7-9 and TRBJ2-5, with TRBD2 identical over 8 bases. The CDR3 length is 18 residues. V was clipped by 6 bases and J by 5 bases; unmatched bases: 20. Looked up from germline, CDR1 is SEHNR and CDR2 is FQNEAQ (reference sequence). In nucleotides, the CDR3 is TGTGCCAGCAGTTTCAGAAAGACCGGGACTAGGGGCGGGGAGACCCAGTACTTC. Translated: CASSFRKTGTRGGETQYF.

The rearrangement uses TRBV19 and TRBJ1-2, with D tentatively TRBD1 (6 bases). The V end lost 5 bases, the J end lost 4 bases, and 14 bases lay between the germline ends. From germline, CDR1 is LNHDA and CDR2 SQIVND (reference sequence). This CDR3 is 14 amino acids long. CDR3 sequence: CASSAGRDTYGYTF. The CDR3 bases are TGTGCCAGTAGTGCGGGAAGGGACACCTATGGCTACACCTTC.

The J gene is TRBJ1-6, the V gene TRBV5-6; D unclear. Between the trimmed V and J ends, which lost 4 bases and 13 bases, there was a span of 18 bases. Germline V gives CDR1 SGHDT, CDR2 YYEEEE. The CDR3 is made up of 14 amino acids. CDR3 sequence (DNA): TGTGCCAGCAGCCCTTGGCCATCCGGGGAGCCCCTCCACTTT. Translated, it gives CASSPWPSGEPLHF.

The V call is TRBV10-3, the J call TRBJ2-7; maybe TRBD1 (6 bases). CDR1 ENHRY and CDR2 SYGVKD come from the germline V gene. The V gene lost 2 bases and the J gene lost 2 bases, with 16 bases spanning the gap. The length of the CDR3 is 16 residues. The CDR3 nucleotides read TGTGCCATCAGTGAGGGGCAGGGGCCCTTTCCCTACGAGCAGTACTTC. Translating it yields CAISEGQGPFPYEQYF.

The CDR3 coding sequence is TGTGCCAGCAGTTTATTTGATGAGCAGTTCTTC. Translation gives CASSLFDEQFF. The chain joins TRBV28 to TRBJ2-1, with D unclear. V was clipped by 1 base and J by 8 bases, with 3 bases between them. CDR3 size: 11 residues. Germline loops: CDR1 MDHEN, CDR2 SYDVKM.

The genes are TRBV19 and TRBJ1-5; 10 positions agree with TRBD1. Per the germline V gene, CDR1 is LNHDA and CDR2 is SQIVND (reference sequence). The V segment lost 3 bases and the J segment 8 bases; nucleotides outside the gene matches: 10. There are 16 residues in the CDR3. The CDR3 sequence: CASSMWTGGSGKPQHF. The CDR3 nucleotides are TGTGCCAGTAGTATGTGGACAGGGGGGTCGGGAAAGCCCCAGCATTTT. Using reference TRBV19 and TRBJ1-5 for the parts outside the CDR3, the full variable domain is DGGITQSPKYLFRKEGQNVTLSCEQNLNHDAMYWYRQDPGQGLRLIYYSQIVNDFQKGDIAEGYSVSREKKESFPLTVTSAQKNPTAFYLCASSMWTGGSGKPQHFGDGTRLSIL.

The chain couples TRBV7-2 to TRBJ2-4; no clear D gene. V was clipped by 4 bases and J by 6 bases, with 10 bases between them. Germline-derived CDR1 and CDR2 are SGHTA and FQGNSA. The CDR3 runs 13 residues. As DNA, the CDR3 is TGTGCCAGCAGCTCGAGCCTGGGAAACATTCAGTACTTC. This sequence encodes CASSSSLGNIQYF.

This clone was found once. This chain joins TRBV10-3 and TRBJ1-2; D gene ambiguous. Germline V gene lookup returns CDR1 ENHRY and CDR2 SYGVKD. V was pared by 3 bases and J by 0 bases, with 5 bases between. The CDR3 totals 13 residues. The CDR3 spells CAISEKANYGYTF. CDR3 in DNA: TGTGCCATCAGTGAAAAAGCTAACTATGGCTACACCTTC.

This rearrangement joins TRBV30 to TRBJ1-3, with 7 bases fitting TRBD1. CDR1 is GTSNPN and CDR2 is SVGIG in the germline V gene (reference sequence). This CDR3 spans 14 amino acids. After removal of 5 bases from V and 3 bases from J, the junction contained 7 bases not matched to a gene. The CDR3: CAWDREGGGNTIYF. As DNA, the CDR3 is TGTGCCTGGGACAGGGAAGGGGGTGGAAACACCATATATTTT.

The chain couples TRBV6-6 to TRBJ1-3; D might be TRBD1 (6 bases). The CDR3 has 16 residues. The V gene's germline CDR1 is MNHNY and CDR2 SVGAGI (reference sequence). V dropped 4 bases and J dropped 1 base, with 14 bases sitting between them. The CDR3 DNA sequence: TGTGCCAGCAGTTCTAGACAGGTCGCGTCTGGAAACACCATATATTTT. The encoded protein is CASSSRQVASGNTIYF.